This T cell receptor beta chain was sequenced during a study of identical twins. Whole-study results and caveats: Cross-sectional statistical analysis, not tracking of the same donors, underpinned the conclusions.

This clonotype was observed many times. The antigen is undetermined. Template switching added a universal primer site; cDNA carried unique molecular identifiers. TCRdb itself ran the 5' RACE reads through MiXCR, one entry per CDR3 protein. The sample yields about 690,000 distinct CDR3 sequences, 5.5% to 6.5% seen once. The sequence came from a man aged 18 to 30 in good health. Input material: naive T cells sorted from blood.

CDR3 protein: CASSYSASTDTQYF. Written as DNA, the CDR3 is TGTGCCAGCAGTTACTCGGCCAGCACAGATACGCAGTATTTT. The chain couples TRBV6-5 to TRBJ2-3; D gene unclear. Between the trimmed V and J ends, which lost 0 bases and 0 bases, there was a span of 4 bases. The CDR3 sequence is 14 residues long. CDR1 and CDR2 from the germline V gene are MNHEY and SVGAGI.